This T cell receptor beta chain derives from a study of B cell selection in AIRE deficiency. Study-level findings and limits: About 30.6% of healthy-shared Treg sequences were found among patient Tconv cells. Of fewer than 4,000 shared Treg TCRbeta sequences, 25% to 40% were healthy-donor-only and about 9% patient-only.

Sequencing was performed with immunoSEQ multiplex PCR; in TCRdb, only in-frame clones are kept and a portion is missing. The data hold some 25,000 clones, with roughly 97% observed a single time. Regarding this clone: Its antigen is as yet unknown.

CD4+CD127+ cells were sorted as the conventional CD4 T cells. The sequence derives from a human donor with AIRE deficiency. The sequencing input was conventional CD4+ T cells sorted from PBMCs.

The CDR3 DNA sequence: TGTGCCAGCAGCTCTAGGGTCAGGGACTCTGGAAACACCATATATTTT. Protein sequence: CASSSRVRDSGNTIYF. The chain links TRBV4-2 to TRBJ1-3; TRBD1 might be the D (5 bases). The V end was cut by 5 bases, the J end by 0 bases, with 14 bases between. The CDR3 totals 16 residues. CDR1 LGHNA and CDR2 YNFKEQ come from the germline V gene.